This is a list of T cell receptor beta chains from one sample in a study of graft-versus-host responses after intestinal transplantation. Sequencing was performed with immunoSEQ multiplex PCR; in TCRdb, only in-frame clones are kept and a portion is missing. The sample shows fewer than 20,000 clones, around 70% of them seen only once. This sample comprised ileum tissue, obtained 14 days after transplant. These receptor sequences come from a human patient who received an intestinal transplant, so some T cells may come from the graft donor. CDR3s include the opening cysteine and the closing phenylalanine or tryptophan. Clone size, where shown, is once, few, many, or a class for clones that have expanded.

V	J	size	CDR3
TRBV7-2	TRBJ1-6	few	CASSRGQGTSYNSPLHF
TRBV9	TRBJ2-1	few	CASSVSGTPGDEQFF
TRBV27	TRBJ1-5	few	CASRGEGSSNQPQHF
TRBV11-2	TRBJ1-1	.	CASSLRRWGAMNTEAFF
TRBV5-1	TRBJ2-7	.	CASSLGVAGGNYEQYF
TRBV19	TRBJ1-1	few	CASTGLGNTEAFF
TRBV7-9	.	.	CASSLAPGLAGDYEQYF
TRBV2	TRBJ2-7	.	CASSEGTSGRYEQYF
TRBV10-2	TRBJ2-7	.	CASRGAGQGPHEQYF
TRBV15	TRBJ2-5	.	CATGNPDQETQYF
TRBV11-2	TRBJ2-1	.	CASSSSGFLSYNEQFF
TRBV19	TRBJ2-1	.	CASSILVGNEQFF
TRBV7-9	TRBJ1-2	.	CASSTGGTYGYTF
TRBV28	TRBJ1-1	few	CASSPPGRGEAFF
TRBV5-1	TRBJ2-3	.	CASSVGRLTDTQYF
TRBV19	TRBJ2-2	.	CASSTTSGISGELFF
TRBV11-2	TRBJ1-1	once	CASSPIRGTEAFF
TRBV2	TRBJ2-7	.	CASSDVTPGDEQYF
TRBV27	TRBJ2-7	.	CASSFSGDWVYEQYF
TRBV6-5	TRBJ1-4	.	CASSPAGGAGEKLFF
TRBV9	TRBJ1-1	.	CASSTAVNTEAFF
TRBV11-1	TRBJ2-2	once	CASSSPGTVDTGELFF
TRBV7-9	TRBJ1-5	.	CASSPGGGQPQHF
TRBV6-1	TRBJ1-5	.	CASSQGTVPDSNQPQHF
TRBV19	TRBJ2-7	.	CASSTTGGGPYEQYF
TRBV6-5	TRBJ2-2	.	CASSYSNTGELFF
TRBV7-9	TRBJ2-6	.	CASRGGDGANVLTF
TRBV19	TRBJ1-2	.	CASSPRQGYGYTF
TRBV29-1	TRBJ2-3	.	CSVLGPPDTQYF
TRBV7-7	TRBJ2-5	.	CASSLIVAGGQETQYF
TRBV6-4	TRBJ2-5	.	CASSDAQQRSVQETQYF
TRBV6-5	TRBJ2-2	.	CATRGGSITGELFF
TRBV30	TRBJ2-7	.	CAWDRVRTYEQYF
TRBV6-5	TRBJ1-1	few	CASRWGGSAFF
TRBV18	TRBJ2-3	.	CASSPSPGTGVATDTQYF
TRBV7-2	TRBJ1-4	.	CASSLVGGLGRTNEKLFF
TRBV21-1	TRBJ1-2	.	CASSKRDRGHEGYTF
TRBV20-1	TRBJ2-5	.	CSARDRETQYF
TRBV5-4	TRBJ2-7	.	CASSLDQLAPFTYEQYF
TRBV30	TRBJ1-5	.	CAWSVESNQPQHF
TRBV6-4	TRBJ2-3	.	CASSESRQGADTQYF
TRBV19	TRBJ1-2	.	CASSSRQGPDGYTF
TRBV7-3	TRBJ2-2	once	CASSTLNTGELFF
TRBV5-6	TRBJ2-1	.	CASSSTTSGDYNEQFF
TRBV4-1	TRBJ1-1	.	CASGQGRTFF
TRBV18	TRBJ2-2	.	CASSPPGVLAGRTGELFF
TRBV11-1	TRBJ1-1	.	CASSLAFQEGTEAFF
TRBV15	TRBJ2-3	.	CATSIEATWATDTQYF
TRBV7-6	TRBJ2-3	once	CASSLGTTDTQYF
TRBV21-1	TRBJ2-5	.	CASKRGTRAQYF
TRBV5-1	TRBJ1-1	few	CASSWSGGPRAEAFF
TRBV27	TRBJ2-7	.	CASSLGGPGGPYEQYF
TRBV30	TRBJ2-3	.	CAQDSGRPTDTQYF
TRBV28	TRBJ2-7	once	CASSLVAGYEQYF
TRBV30	TRBJ1-2	.	CAWTTGQILGYTF
TRBV5-1	TRBJ2-1	.	CASSPQLGQGYNEQFF
TRBV19	TRBJ2-1	.	CASSRSSSSYNEQFF
TRBV4-2	TRBJ2-7	once	CASSQDPLGWNSYEQYF
TRBV6-5	TRBJ1-3	few	CASSRTDSGNTIYF